This TCR beta chain was captured in a study of T cells in Graves' hyperthyroidism and ophthalmopathy. The study, taken as a whole, reports: Researchers report that a 13 V-J model separated ophthalmopathy from stable hyperthyroidism. Most thyroid-expanded clonotypes above 0.001 were also found in blood. The model foresaw ophthalmopathy a median 6.5 months prior to onset.

Amplified regions were TCR beta CDR3 sequences from RNA transcripts. The study used the HTBI primer set for a first-round RT-PCR of the TCR CDR3. Using its own MiXCR run on the multiplex PCR reads, TCRdb lists one record per CDR3 protein. The table includes approximately 690,000 distinct CDR3 sequences, roughly 15% detected once. Exclusion criteria comprised uncontrolled infection, other autoimmune disease, pregnancy or lactation. This clonotype has more than one count but fewer than ten. Its target is unknown. One junction end does not reproduce the germline sequence, and a read error may be involved. Germline V CDR1 and CDR2: SGHRS, YFSETQ. The CDR3 spans 17 residues.

Sequencing used blood. The V and J genes are TRBV5-1 and TRBJ1-3; D not resolved. This receptor was identified in a woman between 50 and 59 years old with Graves' ophthalmopathy. Written as DNA, the CDR3 is TGCGCCAGCGGCTTGGAACCACGGACCGCTAGTGGAAACACCATATATTTT. Residues: CASGLEPRTASGNTIYF.